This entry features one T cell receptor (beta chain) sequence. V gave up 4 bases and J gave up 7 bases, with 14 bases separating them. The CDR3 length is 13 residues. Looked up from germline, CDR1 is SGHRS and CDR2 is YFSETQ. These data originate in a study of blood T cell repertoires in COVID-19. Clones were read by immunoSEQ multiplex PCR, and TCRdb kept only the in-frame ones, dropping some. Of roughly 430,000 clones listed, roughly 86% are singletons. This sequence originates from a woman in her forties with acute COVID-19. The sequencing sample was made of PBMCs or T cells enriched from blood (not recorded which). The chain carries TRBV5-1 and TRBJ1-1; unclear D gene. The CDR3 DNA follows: TGCGCCAGCAGCACGCCGGGGTTGTATGAAGCTTTCTTT. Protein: CASSTPGLYEAFF.